The 7 T cell receptor beta chains listed next were all sequenced from one sample in a study of T-cell memory formation after mild COVID-19 (dated by TCRdb to the early 2020s). The library was made by 5' RACE. Sequenced using an Illumina NovaSeq 6000. The public sequencing data were trimmed at Q25 with fastp and processed into clonotypes with MiXCR by TCRdb, which kept only in-frame beta chains. For every CDR3 protein sequence, its rows merge into one entry that carries the most common genes and DNA. The sample includes nearly 350,000 distinct CDR3 sequences, with about an eighth observed a single time. Clones ranked in the top ten supply around a fifth of the sample. The source material was PBMCs or a T cell subset sorted from them (not recorded which). All receptors come from a man younger than 35 who had mild COVID-19 (a few samples of this study predate the infection). The sample titles of this study are shuffled in the database, so cell type and time point are left out; the donor was told from shared clones.

The V gene is TRBV19, the J gene TRBJ1-2; D is uncertain. Trimming took 2 bases from V and 0 from J, leaving 13 bases between them. Germline V gene lookup returns CDR1 LNHDA and CDR2 SQIVND (reference sequence). This CDR3 contains 16 residues. The CDR3 bases are TGTGCCAGTAGTATAAAAGGACCCAGCCCTAACTATGGCTACACCTTC. It yields the protein CASSIKGPSPNYGYTF. Variable domain in full (rest from reference TRBV19 and TRBJ1-2): DGGITQSPKYLFRKEGQNVTLSCEQNLNHDAMYWYRQDPGQGLRLIYYSQIVNDFQKGDIAEGYSVSREKKESFPLTVTSAQKNPTAFYLCASSIKGPSPNYGYTFGSGTRLTVV.

This clonotype was picked up a small number of times. The chain carries TRBV27 and TRBJ2-3; D is unresolved. Germline CDR1 is MNHEY and CDR2 is SMNVEV (reference sequence). V lost 6 bases, J lost 6 bases, and 19 bases lay in between. The CDR3 consists of 15 residues. The CDR3 DNA reads TGTGCCAGCAGATCGAGCGTGGGTTGGCGGGATACGCAGTATTTT. Encoded protein: CASRSSVGWRDTQYF.

The chain is built from TRBV7-8 and TRBJ2-3; no firm D call. Germline V CDR1 and CDR2: SGHVS, FQNEAQ. CDR3 length equals 16 residues. V was cut by 2 bases and J by 0 bases, with 12 bases left in between. The CDR3 nucleotides are TGTGCCAGCAGCTTACGTCGGGTCTGGAGCACAGATACGCAGTATTTT. Translating it yields CASSLRRVWSTDTQYF.

This clonotype was counted ten times or more. The rearrangement links TRBV12-3 or TRBV12-4 to TRBJ2-3; no definite D call. The CDR3 sequence is 13 residues long. V shed 3 bases and J shed 2 bases, with 6 bases lying between them. The CDR3, as DNA: TGTGCCAGCAGTTTCCCAAACACAGATACGCAGTATTTT. Encoded protein: CASSFPNTDTQYF.

This clonotype was counted at least ten times. The V call is TRBV4-1, the J call TRBJ2-2; tentative D call: TRBD1 (5 bases). V was clipped by 4 bases and J by 4 bases, with 13 bases between them. CDR3 length: 15 amino acids. The germline V gene encodes CDR1 MGHRA and CDR2 YSYEKL. This chain's CDR3 is CASSPTGRATGELFF. CDR3 nucleotides: TGCGCCAGCAGCCCCACAGGAAGGGCCACCGGGGAGCTGTTTTTT.

This chain uses TRBV7-8 with TRBJ2-5; 16 bases map to TRBD2. Germline CDR1 reads SGHVS; CDR2 reads FQNEAQ. This CDR3 comprises 19 residues. Trimming took 5 bases from V and 5 from J; bases not matched to a gene: 14. CDR3 sequence reads: CASSRTGTSGGASRETQYF. The CDR3, as DNA: TGTGCCAGCAGCAGAACCGGGACTAGCGGGGGGGCTTCCCGGGAGACCCAGTACTTC.

This clonotype was observed a handful of times. This chain connects TRBV20-1 to TRBJ2-3, with D possibly matching TRBD1 (6 bases). Trimming removed 0 bases at V and 4 bases at J, with 11 bases between. Germline V gene data show CDR1 as DFQATT and CDR2 as SNEGSKA (reference sequence). The CDR3 sequence is 14 residues long. The CDR3 here is CSARDGGRSDTQYF. The CDR3 coding sequence is TGCAGTGCTAGAGATGGGGGCCGGTCAGATACGCAGTATTTT.